This is a list of T cell receptor beta chains from one sample in a study of blood T cell repertoires in COVID-19. Profiling relied on immunoSEQ multiplex PCR, and the TCRdb table lists in-frame clones only, not all of them. The profile shows 80,000 to 95,000 clones, about 85% of them singletons. The sample was peripheral blood. The receptors derive from an elderly man with acute or convalescent COVID-19. CDR3s include the opening cysteine and the closing phenylalanine or tryptophan. A D gene is named only where the DNA matches it firmly. Only some rows state a clone size, as once, few, many or a class for expanded clones.

d_call,j_call,clone_size,v_call,cdr3_aa,cdr3_nt
TRBD1,TRBJ1-2,-,TRBV24-1,CATSEGQELLEANYGYTF,TGTGCCACCAGTGAGGGACAGGAATTGTTAGAGGCTAACTATGGCTACACCTTC
TRBD2,TRBJ2-7,-,TRBV3-1/TRBV3-2,CASSQGTSGGYEQYF,TGTGCCAGCAGCCAGGGGACTAGCGGGGGCTACGAGCAGTACTTC
-,TRBJ2-7,-,TRBV27,CASSLRPGVGLDEQYF,TGTGCCAGCAGTCTCCGACCCGGAGTGGGGCTTGACGAGCAGTACTTC
-,TRBJ1-3,-,TRBV19,CASSLFSGNTIYF,TGTGCCAGTAGCCTCTTCTCTGGAAACACCATATATTTT
-,TRBJ1-6,once,TRBV12-3/TRBV12-4,CASSFQSPLHF,TGTGCCAGCAGTTTTCAGTCACCCCTCCACTTT
TRBD1,TRBJ2-7,-,TRBV25-1,CASRKQGASYEQYF,TGTGCCAGCAGAAAACAGGGGGCGTCTTACGAGCAGTACTTC
TRBD1,TRBJ1-1,-,TRBV6-1,CASSDTGGRTEAFF,TGTGCCAGCAGTGATACAGGGGGCCGTACTGAAGCTTTCTTT
-,TRBJ2-4,-,TRBV27,CASSPTGAKNIQYF,TGTGCCAGCAGTCCGACGGGAGCCAAAAACATTCAGTACTTC
-,TRBJ1-1,-,TRBV9,CASSVRGGNTEAFF,TGTGCCAGCAGCGTAAGGGGGGGGAACACTGAAGCTTTCTTT
-,TRBJ2-3,-,TRBV24-1,CATSPHGRPGSTDTQYF,TGTGCCACCAGCCCACACGGCCGGCCAGGGTCGACAGATACGCAGTATTTT
TRBD2,TRBJ2-1,-,TRBV6-2/TRBV6-3,CASSYPISGRYNEQFF,TGTGCCAGCAGTTACCCCATTAGCGGGAGGTACAATGAGCAGTTCTTC
-,TRBJ1-1,-,TRBV28,CASSLAWNTEAFF,TGTGCCAGCAGTTTAGCGTGGAACACTGAAGCTTTCTTT
-,TRBJ2-5,-,TRBV19,CASSPSPRVVSEETQYF,TGTGCCAGTAGTCCCTCCCCCAGGGTGGTTTCGGAAGAGACCCAGTACTTC
-,TRBJ2-1,-,TRBV11-2,CASSLDPGGYNEQFF,TGTGCCAGCAGCTTAGACCCTGGAGGGTACAATGAGCAGTTCTTC
TRBD1,TRBJ2-7,few,TRBV5-6,CASSYDRVHEQYF,TGTGCCAGCAGCTACGACAGGGTCCACGAGCAGTACTTC
-,TRBJ2-7,-,TRBV3-1/TRBV3-2,CASSPRTRQAYEQYF,TGTGCCAGCAGCCCAAGAACGAGACAGGCGTACGAGCAGTACTTC
TRBD1,TRBJ2-2,-,TRBV6-5,CASSYSGQGAWELFF,TGTGCCAGCAGTTACTCGGGGCAGGGGGCCTGGGAGCTGTTTTTT
-,TRBJ2-5,-,TRBV3-1/TRBV3-2,CASSQDGLAQETQYF,TGTGCCAGCAGCCAAGATGGACTGGCCCAAGAGACCCAGTACTTC